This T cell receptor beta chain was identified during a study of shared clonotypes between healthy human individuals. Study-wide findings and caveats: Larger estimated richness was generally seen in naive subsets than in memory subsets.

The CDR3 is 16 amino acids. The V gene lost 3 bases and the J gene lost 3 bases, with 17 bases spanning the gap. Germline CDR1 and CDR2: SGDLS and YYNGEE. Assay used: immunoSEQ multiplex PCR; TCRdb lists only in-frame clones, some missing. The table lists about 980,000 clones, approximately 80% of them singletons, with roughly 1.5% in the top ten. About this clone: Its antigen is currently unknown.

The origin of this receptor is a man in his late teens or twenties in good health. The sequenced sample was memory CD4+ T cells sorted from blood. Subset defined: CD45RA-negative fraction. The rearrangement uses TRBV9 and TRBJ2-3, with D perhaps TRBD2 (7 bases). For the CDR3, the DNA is TGTGCCAGCAGCGAAGCGGGACACCTGTGGACAGATACGCAGTATTTT. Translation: CASSEAGHLWTDTQYF.